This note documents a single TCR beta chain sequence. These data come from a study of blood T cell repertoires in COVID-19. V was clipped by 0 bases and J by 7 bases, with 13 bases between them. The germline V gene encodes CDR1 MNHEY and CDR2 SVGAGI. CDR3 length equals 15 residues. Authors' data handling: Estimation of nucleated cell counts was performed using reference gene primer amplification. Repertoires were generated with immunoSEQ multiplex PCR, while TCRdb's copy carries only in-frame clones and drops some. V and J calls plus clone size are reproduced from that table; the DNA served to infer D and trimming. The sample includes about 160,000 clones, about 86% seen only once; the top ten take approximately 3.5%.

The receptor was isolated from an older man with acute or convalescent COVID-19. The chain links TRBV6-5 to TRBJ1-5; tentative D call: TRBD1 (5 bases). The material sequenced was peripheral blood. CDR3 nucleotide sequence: TGTGCCAGCAGTTACTCGAGAGCAGGGTCCCAGCCCCAGCATTTT. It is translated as CASSYSRAGSQPQHF.